These T cell receptor beta chains were read from a single sample in a study of cytomegalovirus exposure and HLA in healthy donors. The data were produced by immunoSEQ multiplex PCR, yet TCRdb's version contains in-frame clones alone and is incomplete. In the table there are approximately 130,000 clones, about 82% of which are singletons. The material sequenced was PBMCs. These receptors all come from a boy aged 5-17 years in good health and CMV-seronegative. The conserved cysteine and the conserved F or W are not part of the CDR3 here.

j_gene: TRBJ2-7
v_gene: TRBV27
CDR3aa: ASSGRLTSGSFYEQY

j_gene: TRBJ2-1
v_gene: TRBV30
CDR3aa: AWDPGASGPFGANEQF

j_gene: TRBJ1-2
v_gene: TRBV19
CDR3aa: ASSTQGAPASLYGYT

j_gene: TRBJ2-1
v_gene: TRBV29-1
CDR3aa: SVVGGPDEQF

j_gene: TRBJ2-7
v_gene: TRBV4-1
CDR3aa: ASSQDGPGTYAYEQY

j_gene: TRBJ2-2
v_gene: TRBV4-3
CDR3aa: ASSQGTSGNTGELF

j_gene: TRBJ1-1
v_gene: TRBV11-3
CDR3aa: ASSWGQTEAF

j_gene: TRBJ2-3
v_gene: TRBV21-1
CDR3aa: ASSFRHPQGDTQY

j_gene: TRBJ2-1
v_gene: TRBV30
CDR3aa: AWEGTSGYNEQF

j_gene: TRBJ1-1
v_gene: TRBV11-2
CDR3aa: ASSLEGTGLTEAF

j_gene: TRBJ2-7
v_gene: TRBV10-3
CDR3aa: AISEREWDEQY

j_gene: TRBJ2-1
v_gene: TRBV2
CDR3aa: ASSEDVRASGSSEQF

j_gene: TRBJ2-7
v_gene: TRBV30
CDR3aa: AWSPISYEQY

j_gene: TRBJ1-1
v_gene: TRBV5-4
CDR3aa: ATQPIEQGSTEAF

j_gene: TRBJ2-7
v_gene: TRBV30
CDR3aa: AWSLGGHQSYEQY

j_gene: TRBJ2-1
v_gene: TRBV7-2
CDR3aa: ASSSNSGFYNEQF

j_gene: TRBJ2-7
v_gene: TRBV2
CDR3aa: ASSGGLAGAVYEQY

j_gene: TRBJ2-7
v_gene: TRBV6-5
CDR3aa: ASSLSDQDYEQY

j_gene: TRBJ2-1
v_gene: TRBV2
CDR3aa: ASRGGGSYNEQF

j_gene: TRBJ2-1
v_gene: TRBV21-1
CDR3aa: ASSNPGLAGPLNNEQF

j_gene: TRBJ2-5
v_gene: TRBV29-1
CDR3aa: SVEALGLTQY

j_gene: TRBJ1-2
v_gene: TRBV5-4
CDR3aa: ASSLATNYGYT